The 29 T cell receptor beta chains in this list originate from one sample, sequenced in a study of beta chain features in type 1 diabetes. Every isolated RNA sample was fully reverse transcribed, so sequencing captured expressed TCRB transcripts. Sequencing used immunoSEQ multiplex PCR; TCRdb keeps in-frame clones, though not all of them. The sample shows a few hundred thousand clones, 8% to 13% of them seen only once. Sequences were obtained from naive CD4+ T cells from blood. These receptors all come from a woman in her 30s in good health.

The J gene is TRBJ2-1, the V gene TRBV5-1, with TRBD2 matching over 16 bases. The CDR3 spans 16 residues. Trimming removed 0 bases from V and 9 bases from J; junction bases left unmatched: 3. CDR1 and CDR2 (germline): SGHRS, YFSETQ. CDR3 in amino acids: CASSLAGTSGRGEQFF. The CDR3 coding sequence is TGCGCCAGCAGCTTGGCGGGGACTAGCGGGAGGGGTGAGCAGTTCTTC. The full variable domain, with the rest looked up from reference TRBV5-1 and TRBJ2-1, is KAGVTQTPRYLIKTRGQQVTLSCSPISGHRSVSWYQQTPGQGLQFLFEYFSETQRNKGNFPGRFSGRQFSNSRSEMNVSTLELGDSALYLCASSLAGTSGRGEQFFGPGTRLTVL.

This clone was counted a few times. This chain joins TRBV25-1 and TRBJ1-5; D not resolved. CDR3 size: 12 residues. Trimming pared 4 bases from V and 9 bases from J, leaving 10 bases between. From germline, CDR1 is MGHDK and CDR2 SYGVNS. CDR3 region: CASSASEGPQHF. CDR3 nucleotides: TGTGCCAGCAGTGCTTCAGAGGGGCCCCAGCATTTT.

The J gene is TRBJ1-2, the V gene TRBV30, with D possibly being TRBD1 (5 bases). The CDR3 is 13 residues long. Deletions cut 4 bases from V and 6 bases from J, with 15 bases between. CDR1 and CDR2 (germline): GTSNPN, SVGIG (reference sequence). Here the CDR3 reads CAWNPQGLHGYTF. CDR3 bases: TGTGCCTGGAACCCGCAGGGACTGCATGGCTACACCTTC. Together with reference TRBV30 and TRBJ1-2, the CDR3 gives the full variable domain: SQTIHQWPATLVQPVGSPLSLECTVEGTSNPNLYWYRQAAGRGLQLLFYSVGIGQISSEVPQNLSASRPQDRQFILSSKKLLLSDSGFYLCAWNPQGLHGYTFGSGTRLTVV.

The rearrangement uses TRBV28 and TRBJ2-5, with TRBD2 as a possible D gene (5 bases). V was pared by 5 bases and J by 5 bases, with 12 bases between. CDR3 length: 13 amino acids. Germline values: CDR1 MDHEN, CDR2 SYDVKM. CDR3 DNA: TGTGCCAGCAGTATCCCCGGGGAGGAGACCCAGTACTTC. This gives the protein CASSIPGEETQYF.

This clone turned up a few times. The CDR3 region has the DNA TGTGCCAGCAGCCAAGATAAGGAGGGACAGGGCGGCACAGATACGCAGTATTTT. Protein sequence: CASSQDKEGQGGTDTQYF. The chain couples TRBV4-2 to TRBJ2-3; 9 bases match TRBD1. CDR3 length: 18 residues. After removal of 0 bases from V and 1 base from J, the junction contained 8 bases not matched to a gene. Germline assignment: CDR1 LGHNA and CDR2 YNFKEQ.

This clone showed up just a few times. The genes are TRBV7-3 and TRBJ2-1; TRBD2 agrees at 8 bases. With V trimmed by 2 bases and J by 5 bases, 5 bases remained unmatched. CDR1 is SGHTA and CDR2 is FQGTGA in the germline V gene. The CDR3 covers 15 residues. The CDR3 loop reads CASSLSREVHNEQFF. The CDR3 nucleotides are TGTGCCAGCAGCTTATCGCGGGAGGTCCACAATGAGCAGTTCTTC.

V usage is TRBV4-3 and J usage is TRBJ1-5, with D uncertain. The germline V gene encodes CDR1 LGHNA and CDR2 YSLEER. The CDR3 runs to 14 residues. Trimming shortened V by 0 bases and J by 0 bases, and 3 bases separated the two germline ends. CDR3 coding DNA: TGCGCCAGCAGCCAAGACTATAGCAATCAGCCCCAGCATTTT. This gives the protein CASSQDYSNQPQHF.

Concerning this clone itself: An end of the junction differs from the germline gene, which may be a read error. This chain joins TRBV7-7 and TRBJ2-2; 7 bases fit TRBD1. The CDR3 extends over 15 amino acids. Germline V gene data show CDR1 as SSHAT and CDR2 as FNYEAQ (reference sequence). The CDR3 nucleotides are TGTGCTAGCAGCCCCGACAGGGAGAACACCGGGGAGCTGTTTTTT. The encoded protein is CASSPDRENTGELFF. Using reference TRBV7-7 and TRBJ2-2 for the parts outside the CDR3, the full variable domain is GAGVSQSPRYKVTKRGQDVTLRCDPISSHATLYWYQQALGQGPEFLTYFNYEAQPDKSGLPSDRFSAERPEGSISTLTIQRTEQRDSAMYRCASSPDRENTGELFFGEGSRLTVL.

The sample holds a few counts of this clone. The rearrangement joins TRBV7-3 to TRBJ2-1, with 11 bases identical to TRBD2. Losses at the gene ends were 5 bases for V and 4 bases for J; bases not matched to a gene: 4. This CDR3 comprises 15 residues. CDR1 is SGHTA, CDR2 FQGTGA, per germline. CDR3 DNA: TGTGCCAGCAGCCTCCGACTAGCGGGGTACAATGAGCAGTTCTTC. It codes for CASSLRLAGYNEQFF.

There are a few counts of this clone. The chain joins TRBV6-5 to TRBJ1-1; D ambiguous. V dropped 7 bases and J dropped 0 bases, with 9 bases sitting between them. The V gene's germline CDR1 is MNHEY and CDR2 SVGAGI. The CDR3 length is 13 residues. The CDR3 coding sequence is TGTGCCAGCACCCAAAGCCTGAACACTGAAGCTTTCTTT. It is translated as CASTQSLNTEAFF.

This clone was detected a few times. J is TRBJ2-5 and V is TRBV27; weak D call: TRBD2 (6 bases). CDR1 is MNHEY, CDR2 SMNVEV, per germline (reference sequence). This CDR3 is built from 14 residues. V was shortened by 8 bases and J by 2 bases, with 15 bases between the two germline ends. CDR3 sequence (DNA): TGTGCCAGCGGCGGAGCGGGTGTACAAGAGACCCAGTACTTC. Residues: CASGGAGVQETQYF.

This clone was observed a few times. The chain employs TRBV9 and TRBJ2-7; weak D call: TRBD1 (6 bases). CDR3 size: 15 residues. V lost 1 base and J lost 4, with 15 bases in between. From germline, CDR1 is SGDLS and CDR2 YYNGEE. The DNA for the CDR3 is TGTGCCAGCAGCGTACTGGGGGCGCCTATGTACGAGCAGTACTTC. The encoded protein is CASSVLGAPMYEQYF. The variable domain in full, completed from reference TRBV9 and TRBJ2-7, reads DSGVTQTPKHLITATGQRVTLRCSPRSGDLSVYWYQQSLDQGLQFLIQYYNGEERAKGNILERFSAQQFPDLHSELNLSSLELGDSALYFCASSVLGAPMYEQYFGPGTRLTVT.

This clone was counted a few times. The CDR3 is CASSRGSYYEQYF. DNA of the CDR3: TGTGCCAGCAGTCGGGGGTCCTACTACGAGCAGTACTTC. The rearrangement links TRBV14 to TRBJ2-7, with D possibly matching TRBD2 (6 bases). Germline V gives CDR1 SGHDN, CDR2 FVKESK. The V gene lost 6 bases and the J gene lost 3 bases, with 12 bases spanning the gap. The CDR3 loop spans 13 amino acids.

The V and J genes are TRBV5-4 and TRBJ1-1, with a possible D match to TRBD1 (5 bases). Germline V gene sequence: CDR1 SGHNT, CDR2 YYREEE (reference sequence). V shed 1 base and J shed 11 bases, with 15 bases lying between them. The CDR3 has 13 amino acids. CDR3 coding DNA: TGTGCCAGCAGCTTGTCGACGGGGGTGAACGCTTTCTTT. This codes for CASSLSTGVNAFF. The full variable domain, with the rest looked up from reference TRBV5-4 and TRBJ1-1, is ETGVTQSPTHLIKTRGQQVTLRCSSQSGHNTVSWYQQALGQGPQFIFQYYREEENGRGNFPPRFSGLQFPNYSSELNVNALELDDSALYLCASSLSTGVNAFFGQGTRLTVV.

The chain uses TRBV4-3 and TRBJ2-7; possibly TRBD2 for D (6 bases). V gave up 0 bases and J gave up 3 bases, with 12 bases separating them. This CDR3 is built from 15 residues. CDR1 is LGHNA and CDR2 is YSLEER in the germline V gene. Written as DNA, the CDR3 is TGCGCCAGCAGCCAAGATGAGCGGGCTTTCTACGAGCAGTACTTC. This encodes CASSQDERAFYEQYF.

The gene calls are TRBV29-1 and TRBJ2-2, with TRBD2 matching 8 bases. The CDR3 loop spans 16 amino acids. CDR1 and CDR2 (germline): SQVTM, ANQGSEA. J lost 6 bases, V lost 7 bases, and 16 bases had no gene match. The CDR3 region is CSALRERESRAGELFF. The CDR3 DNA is TGCAGCGCCCTACGGGAGCGGGAGTCTAGGGCCGGGGAGCTGTTTTTT.

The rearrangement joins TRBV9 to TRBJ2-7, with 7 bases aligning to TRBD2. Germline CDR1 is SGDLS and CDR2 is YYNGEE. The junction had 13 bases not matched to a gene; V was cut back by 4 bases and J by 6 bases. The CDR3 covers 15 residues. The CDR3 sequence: CASSPPGGVGGEQYF. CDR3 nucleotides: TGTGCCAGCAGCCCCCCGGGGGGTGTGGGGGGCGAGCAGTACTTC.

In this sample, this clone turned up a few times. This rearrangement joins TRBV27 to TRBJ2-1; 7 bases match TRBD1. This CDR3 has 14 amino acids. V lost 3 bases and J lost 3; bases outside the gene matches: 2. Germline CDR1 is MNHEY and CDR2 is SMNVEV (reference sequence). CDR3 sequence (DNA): TGTGCCAGCAGTTTCGACAGGGTCTACAATGAGCAGTTCTTC. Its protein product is CASSFDRVYNEQFF.

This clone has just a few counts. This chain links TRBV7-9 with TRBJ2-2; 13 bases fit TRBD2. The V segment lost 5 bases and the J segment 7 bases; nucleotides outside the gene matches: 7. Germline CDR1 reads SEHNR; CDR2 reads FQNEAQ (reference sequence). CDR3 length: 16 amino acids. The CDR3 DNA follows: TGTGCCAGCAGCCCAACTAGCGGGAGGGCCATCGGGGAGCTGTTTTTT. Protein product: CASSPTSGRAIGELFF.

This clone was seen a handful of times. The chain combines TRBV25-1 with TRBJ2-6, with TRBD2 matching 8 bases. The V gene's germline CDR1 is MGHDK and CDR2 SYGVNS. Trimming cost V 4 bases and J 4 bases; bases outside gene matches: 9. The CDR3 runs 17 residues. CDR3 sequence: CASSAPAGVKGANVLTF. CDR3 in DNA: TGTGCCAGCAGTGCCCCAGCGGGGGTGAAAGGGGCCAACGTCCTGACTTTC.

CDR3 sequence: CASSPGQGLAYGYTF. The CDR3 bases are TGTGCCAGCTCACCCGGACAGGGGTTGGCCTATGGCTACACCTTC. V and J are TRBV18 and TRBJ1-2; TRBD1 agrees at 9 bases. CDR3 size: 15 residues. The germline V gene encodes CDR1 KGHSH and CDR2 LQKENI. V gave up 3 bases and J gave up 4 bases; unmatched junction bases: 6.

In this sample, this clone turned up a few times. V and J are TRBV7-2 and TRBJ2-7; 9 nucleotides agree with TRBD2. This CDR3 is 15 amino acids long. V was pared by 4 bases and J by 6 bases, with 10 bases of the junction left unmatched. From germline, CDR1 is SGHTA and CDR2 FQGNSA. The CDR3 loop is CASSSTSGGGIEQYF. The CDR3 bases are TGTGCCAGCAGCTCGACTAGCGGAGGGGGCATCGAGCAGTACTTC.

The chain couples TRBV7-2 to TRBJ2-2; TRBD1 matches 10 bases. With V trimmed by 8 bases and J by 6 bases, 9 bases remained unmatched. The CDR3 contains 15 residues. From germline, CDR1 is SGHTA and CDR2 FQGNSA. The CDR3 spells CASVPGQGFSGELFF. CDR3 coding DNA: TGTGCCAGCGTGCCGGGACAGGGGTTTTCCGGGGAGCTGTTTTTT.

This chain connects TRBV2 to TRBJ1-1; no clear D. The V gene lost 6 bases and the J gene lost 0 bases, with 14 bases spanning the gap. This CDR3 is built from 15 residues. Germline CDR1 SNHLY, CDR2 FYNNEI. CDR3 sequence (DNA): TGTGCCAGCAGGGCCCGGCAGGCTGTGAACACTGAAGCTTTCTTT. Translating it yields CASRARQAVNTEAFF.

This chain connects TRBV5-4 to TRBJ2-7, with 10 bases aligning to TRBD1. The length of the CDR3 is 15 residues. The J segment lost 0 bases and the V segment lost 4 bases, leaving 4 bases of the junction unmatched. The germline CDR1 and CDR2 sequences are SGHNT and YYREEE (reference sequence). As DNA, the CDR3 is TGTGCCAGCAGCCCGGGACAGGGGAGCTCCTACGAGCAGTACTTC. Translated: CASSPGQGSSYEQYF.

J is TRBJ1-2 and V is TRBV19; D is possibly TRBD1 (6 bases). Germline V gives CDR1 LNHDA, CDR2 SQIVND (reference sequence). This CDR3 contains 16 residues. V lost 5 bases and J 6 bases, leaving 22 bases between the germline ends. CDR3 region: CASSENHRVATNGYTF. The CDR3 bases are TGTGCCAGTAGTGAAAACCACAGGGTCGCGACTAATGGCTACACCTTC. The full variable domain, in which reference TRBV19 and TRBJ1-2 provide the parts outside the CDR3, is DGGITQSPKYLFRKEGQNVTLSCEQNLNHDAMYWYRQDPGQGLRLIYYSQIVNDFQKGDIAEGYSVSREKKESFPLTVTSAQKNPTAFYLCASSENHRVATNGYTFGSGTRLTVV.

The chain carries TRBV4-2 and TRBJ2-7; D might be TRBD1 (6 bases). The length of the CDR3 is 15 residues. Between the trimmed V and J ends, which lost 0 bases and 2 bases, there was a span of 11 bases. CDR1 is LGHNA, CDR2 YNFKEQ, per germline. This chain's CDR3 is CASSQDRQDTYEQYF. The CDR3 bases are TGTGCCAGCAGCCAAGATCGACAGGACACCTACGAGCAGTACTTC.

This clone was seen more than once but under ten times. DNA for the CDR3: TGTGCCAGTAGTATACAGGTCGCGAACACCGGGGAGCTGTTTTTT. It specifies CASSIQVANTGELFF. The V gene is TRBV19, the J gene TRBJ2-2, with D hard to call. From germline, CDR1 is LNHDA and CDR2 SQIVND (reference sequence). V was clipped by 2 bases and J by 0 bases, with 7 bases between them. There are 15 residues in the CDR3.

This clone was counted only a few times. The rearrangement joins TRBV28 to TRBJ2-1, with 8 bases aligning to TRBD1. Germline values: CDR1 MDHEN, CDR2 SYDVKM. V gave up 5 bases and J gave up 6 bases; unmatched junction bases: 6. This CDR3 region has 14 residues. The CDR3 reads CASSPGQGGNEQFF. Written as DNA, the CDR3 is TGTGCCAGCAGTCCTGGACAGGGCGGCAATGAGCAGTTCTTC.